These 23 T cell receptor beta chains came from one sample sequenced in a study of T-cell reconstitution after alpha-beta-depleted transplantation in children. Unique molecular identifiers were incorporated when the TCRbeta library was constructed. TCRdb independently ran MiXCR on the PCR reads; one entry per CDR3 protein. The table shows some 590,000 distinct CDR3 sequences, with 10% occurring only once. The sample consisted of PBMCs from the stem cell graft donor, taken from the stem cell graft. Receptor source: a human donor who donated a stem cell graft to a child with acute myeloid leukemia.

This clonotype showed up many times. The chain couples TRBV7-2 to TRBJ2-3, with 7 bases that match TRBD2. In germline, CDR1 is SGHTA, CDR2 FQGNSA. The J segment lost 2 bases and the V segment lost 6 bases, leaving 11 bases of the junction unmatched. The CDR3 loop spans 16 amino acids. In DNA, the CDR3 is TGTGCCAGCAGGTCGGGTAAGCGGGATCTCACAGATACGCAGTATTTT. Protein product: CASRSGKRDLTDTQYF.

This clonotype occurred many times. This chain links TRBV7-9 with TRBJ2-3; 9 bases agree with TRBD2. This CDR3 spans 21 amino acids. Per the germline V gene, CDR1 is SEHNR and CDR2 is FQNEAQ (reference sequence). Losses at the gene ends were 5 bases for V and 0 bases for J; bases not matched to a gene: 21. The CDR3 region is CASSRENLIMTSGYSTDTQYF. The CDR3 DNA sequence: TGTGCCAGCAGCCGCGAAAACCTCATAATGACTAGCGGATATAGCACAGATACGCAGTATTTT.

This clonotype occurred many times. The chain recombines TRBV5-6 with TRBJ1-1; no firm D call. V gave up 0 bases and J gave up 2 bases, with 11 bases separating them. The CDR3 is 15 residues long. The germline CDR1 and CDR2 sequences are SGHDT and YYEEEE. The CDR3 sequence: CASSLASGRNTEAFF. In DNA form, the CDR3 reads TGTGCCAGCAGCTTGGCGAGCGGCAGAAACACTGAAGCTTTCTTT.

This clonotype was observed many times. V usage is TRBV5-1 and J usage is TRBJ2-5; D call uncertain. V lost 0 bases, J lost 2 bases, and 8 bases lay in between. This CDR3 is 14 amino acids long. Germline V gene sequence: CDR1 SGHRS, CDR2 YFSETQ. CDR3 region: CASSLGGTQETQYF. CDR3 DNA: TGCGCCAGCAGCTTGGGTGGAACTCAAGAGACCCAGTACTTC.

The J gene is TRBJ1-2, the V gene TRBV10-3; possible D gene TRBD1, 6 bases. CDR3 size: 16 residues. V was pared by 0 bases and J by 8 bases, with 19 bases between. The germline V gene has CDR1 ENHRY and CDR2 SYGVKD. CDR3 in amino acids: CAISESRDRITRGYTF. CDR3 bases: TGTGCCATCAGTGAGTCGCGAGACAGGATCACCAGGGGCTACACCTTC.

The chain combines TRBV12-3 or TRBV12-4 with TRBJ2-2; 7 bases are shared with TRBD1. The CDR3 is made up of 14 amino acids. The J segment lost 8 bases and the V segment lost 5 bases, leaving 8 bases of the junction unmatched. This CDR3 is CASSPDRESGELFF. In nucleotides, the CDR3 is TGTGCCAGCAGTCCCGACAGGGAGTCGGGGGAGCTGTTTTTT.

This clonotype showed up just a few times. V gene TRBV5-5 combines with J gene TRBJ2-5; D remains unclear. V was cut by 0 bases and J by 7 bases, with 7 bases left in between. CDR3 size: 12 residues. CDR1 is SGHKS, CDR2 YYEKEE, per germline (reference sequence). CDR3 bases: TGTGCCAGCAGCTTGGTAGTTGGGACCCAGTACTTC. Translation: CASSLVVGTQYF.

This clonotype was counted at least ten times. This chain connects TRBV12-3 or TRBV12-4 to TRBJ2-1, with a tentative D call TRBD1 (5 bases). The length of the CDR3 is 13 residues. Trimming shortened V by 2 bases and J by 5 bases, and 7 bases separated the two germline ends. In DNA form, the CDR3 reads TGTGCCAGCAGTTTATCCAGGGACAATGAGCAGTTCTTC. Translation: CASSLSRDNEQFF.

The rearrangement uses TRBV30 and TRBJ1-4, with D perhaps matching TRBD1 (5 bases). This CDR3 spans 13 amino acids. V shed 4 bases and J shed 7 bases, with 13 bases lying between them. Per the germline V gene, CDR1 is GTSNPN and CDR2 is SVGIG (reference sequence). The CDR3 bases are TGTGCCTGGAACGGGCAGGGATCTGAAAAACTGTTTTTT. Residues: CAWNGQGSEKLFF.

This clonotype came up a few times. The rearrangement links TRBV10-3 to TRBJ2-7, with 10 bases matching TRBD1. Trimming cost V 3 bases and J 1 base; bases outside gene matches: 6. The CDR3 is made up of 16 amino acids. Germline loops: CDR1 ENHRY, CDR2 SYGVKD. CDR3 amino acids: CAISDRGQGKSYEQYF. Written as DNA, the CDR3 is TGTGCCATCAGTGACAGGGGACAGGGGAAATCCTACGAGCAGTACTTC.

This clonotype was seen more than once but under ten times. The chain has TRBV20-1 and TRBJ2-2, with D possibly being TRBD1 (6 bases). This CDR3 comprises 13 residues. Trimming pared 3 bases from V and 5 bases from J, leaving 10 bases between. Germline assignment: CDR1 DFQATT and CDR2 SNEGSKA (reference sequence). The CDR3 spells CSARTGQTGELFF. The CDR3 DNA follows: TGCAGTGCTAGGACGGGACAAACCGGGGAGCTGTTTTTT.

This clonotype came up a few times. The chain's CDR3 is CASRGHGGQMTSGRNNEQFF. In DNA form, the CDR3 reads TGTGCCAGCAGGGGGCATGGGGGGCAAATGACTAGCGGGAGGAACAATGAGCAGTTCTTC. V is TRBV6-2 or TRBV6-3 and J is TRBJ2-1; the match to TRBD2 covers 13 bases. CDR1 MNHEY and CDR2 SVGEGT come from the germline V gene. The J segment lost 5 bases and the V segment lost 6 bases, leaving 19 bases of the junction unmatched. The CDR3 covers 20 residues.

This clonotype was found a few times. This CDR3 is CASSPPGSYGYTF. CDR3 nucleotide sequence: TGTGCCAGCTCACCACCGGGCAGCTATGGCTACACCTTC. The chain carries TRBV18 and TRBJ1-2; D uncertain. CDR1 KGHSH and CDR2 LQKENI come from the germline V gene. The CDR3 loop spans 13 amino acids. The V and J ends lost 0 bases and 4 bases respectively, with 6 bases between them.

The chain has TRBV11-2 and TRBJ2-3; D not certain. Trimming cost V 2 bases and J 0 bases, with 12 bases left between them. The CDR3 totals 16 residues. The germline V gene encodes CDR1 SGHAT and CDR2 FQNNGV. CDR3 in DNA: TGTGCCAGCAGCTTACGCCTTCGTCTTAGCACAGATACGCAGTATTTT. It encodes CASSLRLRLSTDTQYF.

The sample holds many counts of this clonotype. This chain links TRBV12-3 or TRBV12-4 with TRBJ2-5; D uncertain. The germline V and J ends were trimmed by 7 bases and 3 bases, with 9 bases remaining between them. This CDR3 has 12 amino acids. The CDR3 coding sequence is TGTGCCAGCATCAACGAGGAAGAGACCCAGTACTTC. It codes for CASINEEETQYF.

At least ten counts were recorded for this clonotype. The V gene is TRBV29-1, the J gene TRBJ2-2, with D perhaps being TRBD1 or TRBD2 (5 bases each). The germline CDR1 and CDR2 sequences are SQVTM and ANQGSEA. The CDR3 spans 12 residues. The V end was cut by 4 bases, the J end by 6 bases, with 9 bases between. The DNA for the CDR3 is TGCAGCGTTGGAGGGGCCCCCGGGGAGCTGTTTTTT. Amino acid sequence: CSVGGAPGELFF.

This clonotype came up many times. The chain combines TRBV28 with TRBJ1-1; maybe TRBD1 (6 bases). This CDR3 spans 13 amino acids. Germline lookup yields CDR1 MDHEN and CDR2 SYDVKM. The ends were cut back, 8 bases at V and 5 bases at J, with 15 bases in the middle. In DNA, the CDR3 is TGTGCCAGCGCAACGGGACAATCGACTGAAGCTTTCTTT. This translates into CASATGQSTEAFF. Looking up the rest from reference TRBV28 and TRBJ1-1 gives the full variable domain: DVKVTQSSRYLVKRTGEKVFLECVQDMDHENMFWYRQDPGLGLRLIYFSYDVKMKEKGDIPEGYSVSREKKERFSLILESASTNQTSMYLCASATGQSTEAFFGQGTRLTVV.

This clonotype was picked up a small number of times. The chain has TRBV7-2 and TRBJ1-6; unclear D gene. Germline lookup yields CDR1 SGHTA and CDR2 FQGNSA. The CDR3 length is 14 residues. Trimming stripped 5 bases from V and 7 bases from J, with 12 bases between. The CDR3 loop is CASSLIVDNSPLHF. CDR3 DNA: TGTGCCAGCAGCCTGATTGTAGACAATTCACCCCTCCACTTT.

This clonotype came up a few times. The gene calls are TRBV7-2 and TRBJ1-6; TRBD1 agrees at 9 bases. J lost 1 base, V lost 8 bases, and 6 bases had no gene match. The germline V gene has CDR1 SGHTA and CDR2 FQGNSA. The CDR3 runs 16 residues. CDR3 region: CASWDRERSYNSPLHF. In DNA form, the CDR3 reads TGTGCCAGCTGGGACAGGGAGAGGTCCTATAATTCACCCCTCCACTTT.

The CDR3 region has the DNA TGTGCCAGCAGTTACCCCCTCGGGGCTAGCGGGGACTACGAGCAGTACTTC. Translating gives CASSYPLGASGDYEQYF. The chain recombines TRBV28 with TRBJ2-7; 9 positions match TRBD2. J was trimmed by 3 bases and V by 4 bases; bases with no gene match: 13. Germline values: CDR1 MDHEN, CDR2 SYDVKM. The CDR3 consists of 17 residues.

The sample holds a few counts of this clonotype. The chain links TRBV24-1 to TRBJ2-7; 11 bases are a match to TRBD2. J lost 3 bases, V lost 8 bases, and 29 bases had no gene match. Germline V CDR1 and CDR2: KGHDR, SFDVKD. CDR3 length: 22 amino acids. CDR3 coding DNA: TGTGCCACCACCGAGACCCTAGACAGCCCCGGGACTAGCGGTACCGTAATCTACGAGCAGTACTTC. This encodes CATTETLDSPGTSGTVIYEQYF.

This clonotype has just a few counts. This chain links TRBV6-1 with TRBJ2-7; TRBD1 matches at 9 bases. Germline CDR1 is MNHNS and CDR2 is SASEGT. The CDR3 is made up of 15 amino acids. With V trimmed by 5 bases and J by 7 bases, 12 bases remained unmatched. The chain's CDR3 is CASSPQGASSREQYF. The CDR3 DNA reads as TGTGCCAGCAGTCCACAGGGGGCATCTAGTAGGGAGCAGTACTTC.

This chain uses TRBV5-1 with TRBJ2-7; D possibly corresponds to TRBD2 (7 bases). The CDR3 contains 16 residues. V gave up 3 bases and J gave up 1 base, with 17 bases separating them. The germline gives CDR1 SGHRS, CDR2 YFSETQ. The CDR3 protein is CASSSLRGGGSYEQYF. The CDR3 DNA is TGCGCCAGCAGCTCCCTTAGGGGGGGGGGATCCTACGAGCAGTACTTC.